The 30 T cell receptor beta chains presented below share a single source sample, sequenced in a study of T cell responses to AZD1222 COVID-19 vaccine. Generated by immunoSEQ multiplex PCR, the TCRdb table keeps only in-frame clones and is missing some. The sample contains about 270,000 clones, approximately 94% of which appear only once. This specimen was peripheral blood, taken 28 days after the second AZD1222 dose. These receptors were collected from an adult who received the AZD1222 COVID-19 vaccine.

The table lists this clone with a count of one. The chain links TRBV3-1 (or the pseudogene TRBV3-2) to TRBJ2-7, with 7 nucleotides matching TRBD2. CDR1 and CDR2 (germline): LGHDT, YNNKEL (reference sequence). The CDR3 totals 15 residues. V shed 6 bases and J 7 bases; nucleotides not matched to a gene: 15. The DNA of the CDR3 is TGTGCCAGCAGATCTACTAGCGCGGTGTCGAGGGAGCAGTACTTC. Its translation is CASRSTSAVSREQYF.

This rearrangement joins TRBV5-1 to TRBJ1-1; D remains ambiguous. Trimming left V 2 bases short and J 0 bases short, with 11 bases between. The CDR3 covers 15 residues. Germline assignment: CDR1 SGHRS and CDR2 YFSETQ. The CDR3: CASSLEQALNTEAFF. Written as DNA, the CDR3 is TGCGCCAGCAGCTTAGAGCAGGCCCTGAACACTGAAGCTTTCTTT.

The J gene is TRBJ1-3, the V gene TRBV3-1 (or the pseudogene TRBV3-2), with 8 bases that match TRBD1. The CDR3 is made up of 15 amino acids. CDR1 is LGHDT, CDR2 YNNKEL, per germline (reference sequence). The J segment lost 2 bases and the V segment lost 5 bases, leaving 5 bases of the junction unmatched. The CDR3 loop reads CASSTSTGAGNTIYF. CDR3 DNA: TGTGCCAGCAGCACCTCGACAGGGGCTGGAAACACCATATATTTT.

This clone was picked up one time. This sequence joins TRBV7-4 and TRBJ2-7; no clear D gene. CDR1 is SGHVT and CDR2 is SQSDAQ in the germline V gene. Trimming took 7 bases from V and 2 from J, leaving 15 bases between them. CDR3 length equals 14 residues. The CDR3 is CASTPRASAYEQYF. Here the CDR3 DNA reads TGTGCCAGCACCCCTAGGGCGTCTGCCTACGAGCAGTACTTC.

About this clone: Other DNA sequences of this sample code for an identical CDR3. The V gene is TRBV5-1, the J gene TRBJ1-1; unclear D gene. The V gene's germline CDR1 is SGHRS and CDR2 YFSETQ. The length of the CDR3 is 14 residues. V lost 2 bases and J 2 bases, leaving 10 bases between the germline ends. CDR3 loop: CASSLGSLNTEAFF. The CDR3 DNA reads TGCGCCAGCAGCTTAGGCAGTTTAAACACTGAAGCTTTCTTT.

This chain uses TRBV6-5 with TRBJ1-6; D remains ambiguous. Trimming took 7 bases from V and 7 from J, leaving 14 bases between them. CDR1 and CDR2 from the germline V gene are MNHEY and SVGAGI. The length of the CDR3 is 14 residues. CDR3 DNA sequence: TGTGCCAGCACCATCAGCCAGGAGAATTCACCCCTCCACTTT. This translates into CASTISQENSPLHF.

This rearrangement joins TRBV6-1 to TRBJ1-2; D not resolved. CDR1 is MNHNS, CDR2 SASEGT, per germline. V was trimmed by 1 base and J by 5 bases, leaving 11 bases between them. The CDR3 runs to 14 residues. CDR3 DNA: TGTGCCAGCAGTGAAGGGGTCCCGACTTATGGCTACACCTTC. Translating gives CASSEGVPTYGYTF.

On this clone itself: No DNA is shown, since the ends of the CDR3 on it are uncertain; the CDR3 is the one TCRdb lists. V is TRBV28 and J is TRBJ2-3; the table's TRBD2 call for D was not verified on the DNA. The CDR3 is 15 amino acids long, termini counted. The V gene's germline CDR1 is MDHEN and CDR2 SYDVKM. CDR3 region: CASSSSGLGTDTQYF.

This clone was found once. This chain uses TRBV7-3 with TRBJ1-1; weak D call: TRBD1 (5 bases). The CDR3 runs to 12 residues. Germline values: CDR1 SGHTA, CDR2 FQGTGA. Trimming cost V 5 bases and J 6 bases, with 10 bases left between them. CDR3 protein: CASSPGGAEAFF. The CDR3 DNA reads TGTGCCAGCAGCCCGGGGGGTGCTGAAGCTTTCTTT. Using reference TRBV7-3 and TRBJ1-1 for the parts outside the CDR3, the full variable domain is GAGVSQTPSNKVTEKGKYVELRCDPISGHTALYWYRQSLGQGPEFLIYFQGTGAADDSGLPNDRFFAVRPEGSVSTLKIQRTERGDSAVYLCASSPGGAEAFFGQGTRLTVV.

This chain connects TRBV24-1 to TRBJ2-1; 9 bases line up with TRBD1. This CDR3 contains 14 residues. CDR1 and CDR2 from the germline V gene are KGHDR and SFDVKD. The V gene end was trimmed by 7 bases and the J gene end by 5 bases; junction bases not matched to a gene: 5. The CDR3 DNA reads as TGTGCCACCAGAGGACAGGGGTTAGACAATGAGCAGTTCTTC. This encodes CATRGQGLDNEQFF.

The V call is TRBV4-2, the J call TRBJ2-1; 8 bases line up with TRBD2. J lost 9 bases, V lost 2 bases, and 6 bases had no gene match. Germline CDR1 LGHNA, CDR2 YNFKEQ. The CDR3 extends over 14 amino acids. CDR3 nucleotides: TGTGCCAGCAGCCAACCAGCGGGAGCTTTTGAGCAGTTCTTC. Translated, it gives CASSQPAGAFEQFF.

This chain connects TRBV5-4 to TRBJ1-1; unclear D gene. This CDR3 region has 12 residues. Germline V gene lookup returns CDR1 SGHNT and CDR2 YYREEE (reference sequence). Trimming left V 1 base short and J 11 bases short, with 12 bases between. The CDR3 DNA is TGTGCCAGCAGCTTGCGGGAGGGTCCGGCTTTCTTT. It encodes CASSLREGPAFF.

This chain connects TRBV19 to TRBJ2-7; the D is unclear. V lost 5 bases to trimming and J lost 3 bases, with 14 bases between them. Looked up from germline, CDR1 is LNHDA and CDR2 is SQIVND (reference sequence). The CDR3 is made up of 14 amino acids. The CDR3 loop reads CASSPTHNHYEQYF. For the CDR3, the DNA is TGTGCCAGTAGTCCTACACATAATCACTACGAGCAGTACTTC.

The chain employs TRBV2 and TRBJ1-1, with D possibly matching TRBD1 (5 bases). V was pared by 7 bases and J by 5 bases, with 20 bases between. This CDR3 contains 15 residues. Germline V lookup: CDR1 SNHLY, CDR2 FYNNEI. CDR3 nucleotide sequence: TGTGCCAGCACCTTACAGGCCCAAACCGGGACTGAAGCTTTCTTT. Translating gives CASTLQAQTGTEAFF. Complete variable domain (other parts from reference TRBV2 and TRBJ1-1): EPEVTQTPSHQVTQMGQEVILRCVPISNHLYFYWYRQILGQKVEFLVSFYNNEISEKSEIFDDQFSVERPDGSNFTLKIRSTKLEDSAMYFCASTLQAQTGTEAFFGQGTRLTVV.

The chain is built from TRBV6-5 and TRBJ2-7, with D possibly matching TRBD1 (6 bases). This CDR3 is 14 amino acids long. CDR1 MNHEY and CDR2 SVGAGI come from the germline V gene. V dropped 0 bases and J dropped 3 bases, with 9 bases sitting between them. CDR3 protein: CASSYSDSHYEQYF. DNA of the CDR3: TGTGCCAGCAGTTACTCGGACAGTCACTACGAGCAGTACTTC.

The V call is TRBV7-2, the J call TRBJ2-1, with 12 positions matching TRBD2. The V segment lost 4 bases and the J segment 6 bases; nucleotides outside the gene matches: 10. Germline V gives CDR1 SGHTA, CDR2 FQGNSA. CDR3 length equals 17 residues. The CDR3 DNA reads as TGTGCCAGCAGCTCAGGGCTCCTAGCGGGAGGGCCCAATGAGCAGTTCTTC. Its translation is CASSSGLLAGGPNEQFF. Drawing the rest from reference TRBV7-2 and TRBJ2-1, the complete variable domain is GAGVSQSPSNKVTEKGKDVELRCDPISGHTALYWYRQSLGQGLEFLIYFQGNSAPDKSGLPSDRFSAERTGGSVSTLTIQRTQQEDSAVYLCASSSGLLAGGPNEQFFGPGTRLTVL.

This CDR3 reads CASSLYRTDSPSTDTQYF. The CDR3 DNA reads TGTGCCAGCAGTTTATACCGGACCGATTCTCCTAGCACAGATACGCAGTATTTT. The J gene is TRBJ2-3, the V gene TRBV28; D unresolved. Germline assignment: CDR1 MDHEN and CDR2 SYDVKM. This CDR3 region has 18 residues. Between the trimmed V and J ends, which lost 1 base and 0 bases, there was a span of 17 bases.

This chain links TRBV5-1 with TRBJ1-2; 10 bases map to TRBD1. CDR1 SGHRS and CDR2 YFSETQ come from the germline V gene. The trim removed 4 bases at V and 6 bases at J, leaving 3 bases unmatched. This CDR3 has 13 residues. DNA for the CDR3: TGCGCCAGCAGCCTGGGGACAGGGGATGGCTACACCTTC. Protein sequence: CASSLGTGDGYTF.

The rearrangement links TRBV4-2 to TRBJ1-3; 10 bases match TRBD1. V was clipped by 3 bases and J by 0 bases; unmatched bases: 17. CDR1 and CDR2 (germline): LGHNA, YNFKEQ. CDR3 length: 21 residues. In DNA, the CDR3 is TGTGCCAGCAGCCAGTTACCGGGACAGGGGAGTTCCTCCATCTCTGGAAACACCATATATTTT. As protein: CASSQLPGQGSSSISGNTIYF.

The genes are TRBV24-1 and TRBJ2-1; 9 nucleotides match TRBD1. Germline loops: CDR1 KGHDR, CDR2 SFDVKD. J gave up 7 bases and V 9 bases, and 3 bases lay outside the gene matches. This CDR3 has 12 amino acids. CDR3: CATADRGNEQFF. The CDR3 nucleotides are TGTGCCACCGCCGACAGGGGGAATGAGCAGTTCTTC.

This clone was recorded once. J is TRBJ1-3 and V is TRBV7-8; D is undetermined. Germline V gives CDR1 SGHVS, CDR2 FQNEAQ. The CDR3 spans 16 residues. The V end lost 5 bases, the J end lost 0 bases, and 14 bases lay between the germline ends. The CDR3 sequence: CASSPRWLDSGNTIYF. CDR3 DNA: TGTGCCAGCAGCCCTAGGTGGTTGGACTCTGGAAACACCATATATTTT.

V and J are TRBV6-5 and TRBJ2-3; 8 bases are a match to TRBD1. V shed 2 bases, J shed 5 bases, and the junction held 9 bases outside the gene matches. CDR1 and CDR2 (germline): MNHEY, SVGAGI. The CDR3 loop spans 16 amino acids. As DNA, the CDR3 is TGTGCCAGCAGTTACACTTTCGGACAGGGAGGAGATACGCAGTATTTT. Amino acids: CASSYTFGQGGDTQYF.

This rearrangement joins TRBV28 to TRBJ2-7; TRBD2 aligns across 11 bases. The CDR3 contains 15 residues. V lost 5 bases, J lost 4 bases, and 7 bases stayed unmatched. Germline V gene data show CDR1 as MDHEN and CDR2 as SYDVKM. CDR3 DNA: TGTGCCAGCAGTCATACAGCTAGCGGGAGGTACGAGCAGTACTTC. Its translation: CASSHTASGRYEQYF.

The chain links TRBV10-3 to TRBJ1-5; the match to TRBD1 covers 7 bases. Germline values: CDR1 ENHRY, CDR2 SYGVKD. CDR3 length: 15 residues. The V gene end was trimmed by 11 bases and the J gene end by 6 bases; junction bases not matched to a gene: 16. CDR3 nucleotide sequence: TGTGCCGCCGGGGGGACAGAGACTATAGGTCAGCCCCAGCATTTT. Protein: CAAGGTETIGQPQHF.

The J gene is TRBJ2-7, the V gene TRBV6-5, with D possibly matching TRBD2 (6 bases). Deletions cut 4 bases from V and 0 bases from J, with 10 bases between. The V gene's germline CDR1 is MNHEY and CDR2 SVGAGI. The CDR3 totals 14 residues. The CDR3 reads CASSSPGGSYEQYF. The CDR3, as DNA: TGTGCCAGCAGTTCGCCCGGGGGCTCCTACGAGCAGTACTTC.

This chain joins TRBV28 and TRBJ2-7; the D is unclear. The ends were cut back, 6 bases at V and 6 bases at J, with 15 bases in the middle. The CDR3 covers 13 residues. In germline, CDR1 is MDHEN, CDR2 SYDVKM. The DNA of the CDR3 is TGTGCCAGCAGAGACATAGAGTACCGCGAGCAGTACTTC. It encodes CASRDIEYREQYF.

The chain has TRBV15 and TRBJ2-3; D perhaps matches TRBD1 (7 bases). CDR1 is LNHNV and CDR2 is YYDKDF in the germline V gene (reference sequence). V lost 5 bases to trimming and J lost 3 bases, with 18 bases between them. The length of the CDR3 is 16 residues. CDR3 in DNA: TGTGCCACCAGCCCGACAGGGAGGCTAAGAACAGATACGCAGTATTTT. Protein product: CATSPTGRLRTDTQYF. Variable domain in full (rest from reference TRBV15 and TRBJ2-3): DAMVIQNPRYQVTQFGKPVTLSCSQTLNHNVMYWYQQKSSQAPKLLFHYYDKDFNNEADTPDNFQSRRPNTSFCFLDIRSPGLGDTAMYLCATSPTGRLRTDTQYFGPGTRLTVL.

The chain has TRBV11-2 and TRBJ2-1, with 9 bases matching TRBD2. V dropped 6 bases and J dropped 4; count of bases not matched to a gene: 10. Germline CDR1 SGHAT, CDR2 FQNNGV. This CDR3 is 16 amino acids long. This CDR3 is CASRSSSLAGYNEQFF. CDR3 coding DNA: TGTGCCAGCAGATCCTCTAGCCTAGCGGGATACAATGAGCAGTTCTTC.

The V and J genes are TRBV7-2 and TRBJ1-4; D call uncertain. CDR3 length: 15 amino acids. The germline CDR1 and CDR2 sequences are SGHTA and FQGNSA. V shed 2 bases and J shed 0 bases, with 7 bases lying between them. The CDR3 is CASSLNGATNEKLFF. The CDR3 DNA is TGTGCCAGCAGCTTAAACGGGGCAACTAATGAAAAACTGTTTTTT.

For this clone: Other DNA sequences in this sample translate to the same CDR3. The chain has TRBV3-1 (or the pseudogene TRBV3-2) and TRBJ2-3; D is undetermined. CDR3 size: 11 residues. Germline CDR1 reads LGHDT; CDR2 reads YNNKEL (reference sequence). Trimming removed 3 bases from V and 6 bases from J, with 4 bases in between. CDR3: CASSQRDTQYF. The CDR3 bases are TGTGCCAGCAGCCAGAGGGATACGCAGTATTTT.